This T cell receptor (beta chain) originates from a study of shared clonotypes between healthy human individuals. CD4+ cell separation produced CD45RA+ naive and CD45RA-negative memory subsets. TCRdb's copy holds only in-frame clones and misses some; the assay was immunoSEQ multiplex PCR. The sample consists of about 230,000 clones, 60% to 80% of them appearing once. This clone was seen more than once but under ten times. Trimming removed 6 bases at V and 8 bases at J, with 19 bases between. This CDR3 has 14 residues. Germline lookup yields CDR1 MDHEN and CDR2 SYDVKM. Sequenced material: memory CD4+ T cells sorted from blood. Subset here: CD45RA-negative fraction. The chain employs TRBV28 and TRBJ1-2; no firm D call. The sequence was collected from a man younger than 40 in good health. CDR3 bases: TGTGCCAGCAGAGACGGGCCCTTACGCCGGGGCTACACCTTC. It specifies CASRDGPLRRGYTF.